The present T cell receptor beta chain was sequenced within a study of cytomegalovirus exposure and HLA in healthy donors. General observations from the study: A later analysis linked a missense variant in DCLRE1C to the trimming of TCR beta V and J genes. An apparent linkage of common viral pathogens to several of the most significant clusters emerged in a later analysis. In vitro experiments confirmed that a few CMV-associated chains were specific for CMV antigens.

To note about this clone: The antigen remains undetermined.

Unrecorded immune exposures were likely, despite nominal health at sampling. The germline CDR1 and CDR2 sequences are MNHNS and SASEGT. V lost 10 bases to trimming and J lost 0 bases, with 16 bases between them. The CDR3 consists of 14 residues. Vbeta (60) and Jbeta (13) primers were used in the PCR. Using immunoSEQ multiplex PCR, the repertoire was profiled, and TCRdb retains in-frame clones only, with some absent. The sample has 70,000 to 100,000 clones; more than 55% are singletons. The sequence came from a woman aged 45-65 years in good health and CMV-seropositive. V usage is TRBV6-1 and J usage is TRBJ2-7; tentatively, D is TRBD1 (6 bases). Sequencing was performed on PBMCs. CDR3 sequence (DNA): TGTGCCACCCAAAGACAGGAGAGCTCCTACGAGCAGTACTTC. Residues: CATQRQESSYEQYF.